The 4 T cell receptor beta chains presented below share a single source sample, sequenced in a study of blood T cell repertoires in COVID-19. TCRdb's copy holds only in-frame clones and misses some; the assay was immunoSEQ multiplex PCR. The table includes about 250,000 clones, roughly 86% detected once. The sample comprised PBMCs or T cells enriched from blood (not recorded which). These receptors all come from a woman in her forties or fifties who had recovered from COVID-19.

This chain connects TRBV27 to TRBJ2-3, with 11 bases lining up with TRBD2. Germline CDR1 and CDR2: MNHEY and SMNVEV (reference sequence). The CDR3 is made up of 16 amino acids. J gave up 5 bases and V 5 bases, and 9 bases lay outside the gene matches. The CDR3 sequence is CASSGPGLAVRDTQYF. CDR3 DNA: TGTGCCAGCAGTGGACCGGGACTAGCGGTGCGAGATACGCAGTATTTT.

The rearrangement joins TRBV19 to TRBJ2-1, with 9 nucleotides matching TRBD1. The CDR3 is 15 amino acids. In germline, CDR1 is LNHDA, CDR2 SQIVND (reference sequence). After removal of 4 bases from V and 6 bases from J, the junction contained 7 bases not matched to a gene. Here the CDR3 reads CASSKTGGKVNEQFF. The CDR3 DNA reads TGTGCCAGTAGTAAAACAGGGGGCAAGGTCAATGAGCAGTTCTTC.

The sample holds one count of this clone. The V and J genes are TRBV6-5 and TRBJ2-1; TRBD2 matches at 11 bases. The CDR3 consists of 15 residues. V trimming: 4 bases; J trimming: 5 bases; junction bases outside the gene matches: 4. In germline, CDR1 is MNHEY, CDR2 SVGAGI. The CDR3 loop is CASSSSGRPNNEQFF. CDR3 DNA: TGTGCCAGCAGTTCTAGCGGGAGGCCAAACAATGAGCAGTTCTTC.

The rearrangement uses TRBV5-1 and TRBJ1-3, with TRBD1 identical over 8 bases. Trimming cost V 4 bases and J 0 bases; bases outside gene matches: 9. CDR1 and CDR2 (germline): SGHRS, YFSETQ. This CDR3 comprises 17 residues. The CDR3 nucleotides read TGCGCCAGCAGCCCGGACAGGGCGCGTTTCTCTGGAAACACCATATATTTT. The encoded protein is CASSPDRARFSGNTIYF.